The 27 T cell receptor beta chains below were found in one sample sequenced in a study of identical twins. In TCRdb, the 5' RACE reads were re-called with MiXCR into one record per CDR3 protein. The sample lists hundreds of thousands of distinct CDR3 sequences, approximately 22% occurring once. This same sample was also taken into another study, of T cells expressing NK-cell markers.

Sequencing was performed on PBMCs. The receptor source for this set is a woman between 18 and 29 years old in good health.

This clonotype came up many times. The CDR3 nucleotides read TGTGCCAGCAGTGAATTATCGGAGGGGTCTTCAACTGAAGCTTTCTTT. Residues: CASSELSEGSSTEAFF. The chain carries TRBV25-1 and TRBJ1-1; TRBD1 is a possible D gene (5 bases). There are 16 residues in the CDR3. Germline V gene data show CDR1 as MGHDK and CDR2 as SYGVNS. V lost 1 base to trimming and J lost 5 bases, with 17 bases between them.

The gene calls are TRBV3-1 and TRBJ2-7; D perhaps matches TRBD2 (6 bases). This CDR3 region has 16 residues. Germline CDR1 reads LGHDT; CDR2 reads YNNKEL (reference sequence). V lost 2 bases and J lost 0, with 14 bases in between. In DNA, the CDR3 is TGTGCCAGCAGCCAACTACGGGACTCCTACTCCTACGAGCAGTACTTC. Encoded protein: CASSQLRDSYSYEQYF.

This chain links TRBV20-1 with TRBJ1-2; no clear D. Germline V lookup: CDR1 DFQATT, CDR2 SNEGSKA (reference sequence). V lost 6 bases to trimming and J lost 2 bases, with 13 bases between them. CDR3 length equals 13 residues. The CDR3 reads CSATDGKNYGYTF. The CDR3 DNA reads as TGCAGTGCCACGGACGGGAAAAACTATGGCTACACCTTC.

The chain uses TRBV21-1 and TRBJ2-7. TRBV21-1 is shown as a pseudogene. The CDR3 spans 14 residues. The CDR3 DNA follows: TGTGCCAGCAGCAATAATCAGAACTCCTACGAGCAGTACTTC. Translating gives CASSNNQNSYEQYF.

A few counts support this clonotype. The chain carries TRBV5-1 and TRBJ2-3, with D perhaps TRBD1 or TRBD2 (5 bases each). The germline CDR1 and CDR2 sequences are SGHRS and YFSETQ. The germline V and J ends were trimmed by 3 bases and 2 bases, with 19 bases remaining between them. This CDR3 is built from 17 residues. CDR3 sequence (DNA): TGCGCCAGCAGCTGGGGGTCCGGCCGGATCCTCACAGATACGCAGTATTTT. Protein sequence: CASSWGSGRILTDTQYF.

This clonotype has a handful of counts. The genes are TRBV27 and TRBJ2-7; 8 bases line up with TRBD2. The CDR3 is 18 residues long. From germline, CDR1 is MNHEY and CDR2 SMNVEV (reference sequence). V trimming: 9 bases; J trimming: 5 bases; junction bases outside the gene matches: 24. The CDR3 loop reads CASYKDRPLSGLVHEQYF. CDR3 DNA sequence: TGTGCCAGTTACAAAGACAGGCCGTTATCGGGACTAGTTCACGAGCAGTACTTC.

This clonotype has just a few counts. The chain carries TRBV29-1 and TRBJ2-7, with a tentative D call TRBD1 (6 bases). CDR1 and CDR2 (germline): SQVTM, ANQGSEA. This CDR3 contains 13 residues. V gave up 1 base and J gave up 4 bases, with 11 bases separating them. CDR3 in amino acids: CSVEGGRKYEQYF. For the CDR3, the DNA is TGCAGCGTTGAAGGGGGGCGAAAATACGAGCAGTACTTC.

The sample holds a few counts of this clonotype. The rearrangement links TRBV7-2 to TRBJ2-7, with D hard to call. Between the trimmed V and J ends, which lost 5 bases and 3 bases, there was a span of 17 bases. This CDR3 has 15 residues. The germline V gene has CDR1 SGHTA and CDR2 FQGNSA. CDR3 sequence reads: CASSPLTTAGYEQYF. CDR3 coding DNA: TGTGCCAGCAGCCCATTGACGACTGCCGGCTACGAGCAGTACTTC. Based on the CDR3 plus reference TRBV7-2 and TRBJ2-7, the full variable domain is GAGVSQSPSNKVTEKGKDVELRCDPISGHTALYWYRQSLGQGLEFLIYFQGNSAPDKSGLPSDRFSAERTGGSVSTLTIQRTQQEDSAVYLCASSPLTTAGYEQYFGPGTRLTVT.

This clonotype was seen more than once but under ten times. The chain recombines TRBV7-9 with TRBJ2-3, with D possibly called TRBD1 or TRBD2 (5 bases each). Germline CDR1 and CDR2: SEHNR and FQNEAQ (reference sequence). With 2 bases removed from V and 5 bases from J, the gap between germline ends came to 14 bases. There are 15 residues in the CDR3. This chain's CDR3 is CASSLRDPRGDTQYF. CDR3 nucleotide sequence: TGTGCCAGCAGCTTAAGGGACCCCCGCGGAGATACGCAGTATTTT.

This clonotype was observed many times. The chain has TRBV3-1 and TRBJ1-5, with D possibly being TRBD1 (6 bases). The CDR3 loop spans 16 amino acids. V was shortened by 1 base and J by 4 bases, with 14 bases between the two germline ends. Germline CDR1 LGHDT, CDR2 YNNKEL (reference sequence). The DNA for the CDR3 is TGTGCCAGCAGCCAAGGGCGAGGGACACTGAATCAGCCCCAGCATTTT. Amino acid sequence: CASSQGRGTLNQPQHF.

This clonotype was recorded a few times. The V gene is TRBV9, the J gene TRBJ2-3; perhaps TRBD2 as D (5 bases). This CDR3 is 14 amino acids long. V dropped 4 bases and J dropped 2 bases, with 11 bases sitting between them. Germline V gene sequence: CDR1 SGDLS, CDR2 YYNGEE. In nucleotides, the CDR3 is TGTGCCAGCAGCTCTACTAGTTTCACAGATACGCAGTATTTT. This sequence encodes CASSSTSFTDTQYF.

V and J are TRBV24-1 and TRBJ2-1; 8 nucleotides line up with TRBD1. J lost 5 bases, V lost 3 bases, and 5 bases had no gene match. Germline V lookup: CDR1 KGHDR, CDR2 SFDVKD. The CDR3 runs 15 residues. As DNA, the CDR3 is TGTGCCACCAGTGATCCCGGGACAGGAGACAATGAGCAGTTCTTC. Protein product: CATSDPGTGDNEQFF.

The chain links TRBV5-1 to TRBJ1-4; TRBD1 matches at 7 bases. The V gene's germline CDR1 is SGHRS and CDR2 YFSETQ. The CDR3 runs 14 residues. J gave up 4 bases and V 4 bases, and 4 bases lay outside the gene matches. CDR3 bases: TGCGCCAGCAGCGCGGGACAGAATAATGAAAAACTGTTTTTT. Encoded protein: CASSAGQNNEKLFF.

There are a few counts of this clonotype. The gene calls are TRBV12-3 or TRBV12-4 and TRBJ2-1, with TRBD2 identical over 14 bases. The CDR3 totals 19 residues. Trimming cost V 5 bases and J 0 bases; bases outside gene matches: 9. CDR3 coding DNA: TGTGCCAGCAGTCGGCTCTCCGGGACTAGCGGGAGCTCCTACAATGAGCAGTTCTTC. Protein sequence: CASSRLSGTSGSSYNEQFF.

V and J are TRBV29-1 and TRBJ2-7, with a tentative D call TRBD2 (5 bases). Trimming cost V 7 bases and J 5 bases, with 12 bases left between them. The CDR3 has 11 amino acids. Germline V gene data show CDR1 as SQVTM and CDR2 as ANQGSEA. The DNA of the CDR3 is TGCAGCGGGAGAGGGTCTCACGAGCAGTACTTC. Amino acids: CSGRGSHEQYF.

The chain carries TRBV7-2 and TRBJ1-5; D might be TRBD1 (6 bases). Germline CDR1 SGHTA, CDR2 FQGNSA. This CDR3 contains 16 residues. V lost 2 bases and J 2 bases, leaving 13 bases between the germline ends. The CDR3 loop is CASSLQGTHGNQPQHF. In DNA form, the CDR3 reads TGTGCCAGCAGCTTACAGGGGACCCATGGCAATCAGCCCCAGCATTTT.

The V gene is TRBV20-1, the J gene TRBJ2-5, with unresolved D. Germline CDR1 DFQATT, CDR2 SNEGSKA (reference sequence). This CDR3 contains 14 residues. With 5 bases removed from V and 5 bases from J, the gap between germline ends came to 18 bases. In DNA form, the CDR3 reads TGCAGTGCTCCCCGGGCCAATAAGGCGGAGACCCAGTACTTC. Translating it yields CSAPRANKAETQYF.

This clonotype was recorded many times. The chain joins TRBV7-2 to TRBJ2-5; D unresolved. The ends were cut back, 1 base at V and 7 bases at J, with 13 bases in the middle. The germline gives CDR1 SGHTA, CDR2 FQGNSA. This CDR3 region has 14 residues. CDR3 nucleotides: TGTGCCAGCAGCTTAGAGCGCGGTCTCGGGACCCAGTACTTC. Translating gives CASSLERGLGTQYF. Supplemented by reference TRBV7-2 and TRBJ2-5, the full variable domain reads GAGVSQSPSNKVTEKGKDVELRCDPISGHTALYWYRQSLGQGLEFLIYFQGNSAPDKSGLPSDRFSAERTGGSVSTLTIQRTQQEDSAVYLCASSLERGLGTQYFGPGTRLLVL.

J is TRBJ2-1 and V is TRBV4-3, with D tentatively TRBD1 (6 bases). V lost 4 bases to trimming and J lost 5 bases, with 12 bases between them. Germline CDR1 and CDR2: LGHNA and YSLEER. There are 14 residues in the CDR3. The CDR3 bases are TGCGCCAGCAGCCCAGGCAGGACAGACAATGAGCAGTTCTTC. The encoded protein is CASSPGRTDNEQFF.

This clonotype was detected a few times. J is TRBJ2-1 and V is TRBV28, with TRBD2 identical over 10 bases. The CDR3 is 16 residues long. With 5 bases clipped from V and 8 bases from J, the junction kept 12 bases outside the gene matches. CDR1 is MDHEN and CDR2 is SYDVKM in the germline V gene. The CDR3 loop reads CASSPSWASGSYEQFF. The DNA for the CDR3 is TGTGCCAGCAGTCCTAGCTGGGCTAGCGGGAGCTATGAGCAGTTCTTC. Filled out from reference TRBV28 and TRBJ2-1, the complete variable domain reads DVKVTQSSRYLVKRTGEKVFLECVQDMDHENMFWYRQDPGLGLRLIYFSYDVKMKEKGDIPEGYSVSREKKERFSLILESASTNQTSMYLCASSPSWASGSYEQFFGPGTRLTVL.

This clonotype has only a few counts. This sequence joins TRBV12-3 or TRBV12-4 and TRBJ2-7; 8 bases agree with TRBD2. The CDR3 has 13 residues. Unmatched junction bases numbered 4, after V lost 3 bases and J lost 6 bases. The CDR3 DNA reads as TGTGCCAGCAGTTTTAGCGGGACCGTCGAGCAGTACTTC. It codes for CASSFSGTVEQYF.

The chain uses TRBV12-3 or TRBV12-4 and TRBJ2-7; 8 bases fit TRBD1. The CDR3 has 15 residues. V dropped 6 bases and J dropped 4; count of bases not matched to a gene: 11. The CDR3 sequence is CASRVQGASLYEQYF. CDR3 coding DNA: TGTGCCAGCAGGGTTCAGGGGGCGAGTCTGTACGAGCAGTACTTC.

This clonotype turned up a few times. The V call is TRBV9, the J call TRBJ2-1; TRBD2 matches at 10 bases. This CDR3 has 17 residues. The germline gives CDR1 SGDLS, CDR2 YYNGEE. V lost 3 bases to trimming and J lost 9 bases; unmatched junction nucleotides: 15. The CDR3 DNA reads TGTGCCAGCAGCGAAAGCCTAGCGGGAGAAGGGCGCTTTGAGCAGTTCTTC. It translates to CASSESLAGEGRFEQFF.

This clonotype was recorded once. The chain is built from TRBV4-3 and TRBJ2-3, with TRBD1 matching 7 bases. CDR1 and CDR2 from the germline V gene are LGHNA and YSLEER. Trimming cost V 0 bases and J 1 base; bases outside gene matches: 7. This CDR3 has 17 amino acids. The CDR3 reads CASSQDRQGWGTDTQYF. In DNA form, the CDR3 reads TGCGCCAGCAGCCAAGATCGACAGGGATGGGGCACAGATACGCAGTATTTT.

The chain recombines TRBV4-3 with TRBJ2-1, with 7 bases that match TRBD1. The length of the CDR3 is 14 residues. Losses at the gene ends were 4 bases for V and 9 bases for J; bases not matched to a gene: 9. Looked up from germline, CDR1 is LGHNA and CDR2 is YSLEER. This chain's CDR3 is CASSLNIGGSEQFF. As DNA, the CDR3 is TGCGCCAGCAGCCTTAACATAGGGGGCAGTGAGCAGTTCTTC.

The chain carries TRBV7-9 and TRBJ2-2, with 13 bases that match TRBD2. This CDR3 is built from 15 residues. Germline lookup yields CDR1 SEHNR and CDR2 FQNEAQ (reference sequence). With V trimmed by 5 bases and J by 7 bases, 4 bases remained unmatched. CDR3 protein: CASSDRLAGGGELFF. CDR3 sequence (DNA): TGTGCCAGCAGCGACCGACTAGCGGGAGGCGGGGAGCTGTTTTTT.

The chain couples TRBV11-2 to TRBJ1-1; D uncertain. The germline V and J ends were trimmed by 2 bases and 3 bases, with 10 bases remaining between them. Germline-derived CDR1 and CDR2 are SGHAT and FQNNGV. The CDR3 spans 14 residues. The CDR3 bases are TGTGCCAGCAGCTTATACAGTAGTTACACTGAAGCTTTCTTT. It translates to CASSLYSSYTEAFF.